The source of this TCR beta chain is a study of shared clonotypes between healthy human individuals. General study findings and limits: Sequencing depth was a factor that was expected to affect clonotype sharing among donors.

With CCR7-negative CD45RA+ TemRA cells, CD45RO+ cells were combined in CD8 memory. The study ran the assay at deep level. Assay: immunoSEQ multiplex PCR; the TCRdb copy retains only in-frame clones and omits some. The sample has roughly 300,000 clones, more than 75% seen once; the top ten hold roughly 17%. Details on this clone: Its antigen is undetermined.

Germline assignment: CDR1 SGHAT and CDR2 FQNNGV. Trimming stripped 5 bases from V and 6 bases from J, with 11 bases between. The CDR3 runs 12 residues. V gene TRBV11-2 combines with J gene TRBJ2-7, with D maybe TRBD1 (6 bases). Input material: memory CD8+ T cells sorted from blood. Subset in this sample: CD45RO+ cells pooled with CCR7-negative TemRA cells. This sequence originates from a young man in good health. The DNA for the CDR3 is TGTGCCAGCAGCGCTACAGGGTCCGAGCAGTACTTC. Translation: CASSATGSEQYF.